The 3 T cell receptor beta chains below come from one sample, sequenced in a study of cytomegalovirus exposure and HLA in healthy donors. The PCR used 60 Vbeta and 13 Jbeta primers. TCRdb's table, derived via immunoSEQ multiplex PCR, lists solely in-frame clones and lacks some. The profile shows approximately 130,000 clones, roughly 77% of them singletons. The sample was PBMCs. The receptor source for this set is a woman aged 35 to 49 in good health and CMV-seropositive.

Here the CDR3 DNA reads TGTGCCAGCATGAGGGGAGGGGGCTATGGCTACACCTTC. It encodes CASMRGGGYGYTF. V and J are TRBV6-1 and TRBJ1-2; D possibly corresponds to TRBD1 (6 bases). With 7 bases removed from V and 4 bases from J, the gap between germline ends came to 13 bases. The CDR3 loop spans 13 amino acids. Germline-derived CDR1 and CDR2 are MNHNS and SASEGT.

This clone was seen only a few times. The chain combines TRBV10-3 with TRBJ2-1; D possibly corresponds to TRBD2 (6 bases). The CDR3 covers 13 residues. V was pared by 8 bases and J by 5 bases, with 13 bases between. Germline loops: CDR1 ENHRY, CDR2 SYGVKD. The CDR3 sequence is CAIGGTPDNEQFF. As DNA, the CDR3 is TGTGCCATCGGCGGGACTCCCGACAATGAGCAGTTCTTC.

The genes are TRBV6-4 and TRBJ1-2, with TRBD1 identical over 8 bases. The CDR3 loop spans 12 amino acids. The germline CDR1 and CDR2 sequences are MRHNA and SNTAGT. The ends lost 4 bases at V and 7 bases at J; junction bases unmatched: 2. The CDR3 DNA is TGTGCCAGCAGTGGAGACAGGGGTGGCTACACCTTC. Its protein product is CASSGDRGGYTF.